These 24 T cell receptor beta chains originate from one sample sequenced in a study of PD-1 blockade in classical Hodgkin lymphoma. Noted time point: cycle 4 day 1 (C4D1), after 5 to 7 weeks of nivolumab. Each patient experienced a relapse that followed autologous stem cell transplantation, and brentuximab vedotin exposure varied. Profiling relied on immunoSEQ multiplex PCR, and the TCRdb table lists in-frame clones only, not all of them. The sample gives about 25,000 clones, approximately 70% of which show up once; 30% is in the top ten. The starting material was peripheral blood mononuclear cells (PBMCs), obtained before the fourth cycle of nivolumab. These receptor sequences come from a human donor with classical Hodgkin lymphoma.

This chain joins TRBV4-2 and TRBJ1-3; D is unclear. CDR1 and CDR2 (germline): LGHNA, YNFKEQ. CDR3 length equals 18 residues. Trimming took off 0 bases at V and 1 base at J, with 16 bases between the two ends. CDR3 DNA sequence: TGTGCCAGCAGCCAAGATCCACCGATTCGGAGGTCTGGAAACACCATATATTTT. This encodes CASSQDPPIRRSGNTIYF.

This chain joins TRBV5-4 and TRBJ1-2; a weak D match, TRBD1 (5 bases). In germline, CDR1 is SGHNT, CDR2 YYREEE (reference sequence). The V gene lost 3 bases and the J gene lost 8 bases, with 14 bases spanning the gap. This CDR3 region has 13 residues. The CDR3 region is CASSSQGTEGYTF. The CDR3 DNA reads as TGTGCCAGCAGCTCCCAGGGTACTGAGGGCTACACCTTC.

The rearrangement uses TRBV6-1 and TRBJ2-7; no clear D gene. There are 13 residues in the CDR3. V was clipped by 6 bases and J by 5 bases, with 14 bases between them. Germline V gene data show CDR1 as MNHNS and CDR2 as SASEGT. The CDR3 sequence: CASSQTMGHEQYF. The DNA for the CDR3 is TGTGCCAGCAGCCAGACAATGGGTCACGAGCAGTACTTC.

To note about this clone: The identical CDR3 is also encoded by other nucleotide sequences in the sample. CDR3 nucleotides: TGCGCCAGCAGCTTGGAAGACGAAGAGACCCAGTACTTC. It codes for CASSLEDEETQYF. The gene calls are TRBV5-1 and TRBJ2-5; D uncertain. The V end was cut by 0 bases, the J end by 3 bases, with 6 bases between. The CDR3 contains 13 residues. Germline values: CDR1 SGHRS, CDR2 YFSETQ.

J is TRBJ1-6 and V is TRBV28; 7 bases line up with TRBD1. The CDR3 is 16 residues long. The ends lost 5 bases at V and 9 bases at J; junction bases unmatched: 13. The germline gives CDR1 MDHEN, CDR2 SYDVKM. DNA of the CDR3: TGTGCCAGCAGTCCCCAGGGGGTGAACATCGCTTCACCCCTCCACTTT. Translated, it gives CASSPQGVNIASPLHF.

The rearrangement joins TRBV28 to TRBJ2-5; possible D gene TRBD1, 6 bases. This CDR3 is built from 18 residues. V shed 2 bases and J shed 2 bases, with 21 bases lying between them. Germline loops: CDR1 MDHEN, CDR2 SYDVKM. The CDR3 DNA is TGTGCCAGCAGTTTAACTTTCGGAAGGACAGCCCTTCAAGAGACCCAGTACTTC. Translating gives CASSLTFGRTALQETQYF.

The chain recombines TRBV4-2 with TRBJ1-2; D possibly corresponds to TRBD1 (5 bases). CDR3 length equals 13 residues. V was cut by 5 bases and J by 8 bases, with 15 bases left in between. CDR1 is LGHNA, CDR2 YNFKEQ, per germline. The CDR3 protein is CASSLGGEVGYTF. In DNA, the CDR3 is TGTGCCAGCAGCTTGGGAGGGGAAGTAGGCTACACCTTC.

V is TRBV4-3 and J is TRBJ1-2; D might be TRBD1 (6 bases). This CDR3 has 14 residues. Germline CDR1 and CDR2: LGHNA and YSLEER. The V gene lost 4 bases and the J gene lost 8 bases, with 17 bases spanning the gap. CDR3 loop: CASSPSTGQRGYTF. CDR3 DNA sequence: TGCGCCAGCAGCCCCTCGACAGGACAGAGGGGCTACACCTTC.

This clone was detected only a few times. The rearrangement uses TRBV19 and TRBJ2-2; D not resolved. V gave up 0 bases and J gave up 7 bases, with 6 bases separating them. The V gene's germline CDR1 is LNHDA and CDR2 SQIVND (reference sequence). CDR3 size: 13 residues. This chain's CDR3 is CASSIEEIGELFF. CDR3 in DNA: TGTGCCAGTAGTATAGAAGAGATCGGGGAGCTGTTTTTT. The variable domain in full, completed from reference TRBV19 and TRBJ2-2, reads DGGITQSPKYLFRKEGQNVTLSCEQNLNHDAMYWYRQDPGQGLRLIYYSQIVNDFQKGDIAEGYSVSREKKESFPLTVTSAQKNPTAFYLCASSIEEIGELFFGEGSRLTVL.

The rearrangement links TRBV5-1 to TRBJ1-3; D remains ambiguous. The germline V and J ends were trimmed by 4 bases and 3 bases, with 8 bases remaining between them. CDR1 is SGHRS, CDR2 YFSETQ, per germline. CDR3 size: 13 residues. The CDR3 protein is CASSLNDGNTIYF. Here the CDR3 DNA reads TGCGCCAGCAGCCTCAACGATGGAAACACCATATATTTT.

The J gene is TRBJ2-3, the V gene TRBV7-2, with 11 bases that match TRBD1. After removal of 4 bases from V and 1 base from J, the junction contained 4 bases not matched to a gene. Germline assignment: CDR1 SGHTA and CDR2 FQGNSA. This CDR3 spans 16 amino acids. CDR3: CASSWTGGWGTDTQYF. The CDR3 coding sequence is TGTGCCAGCAGCTGGACAGGGGGCTGGGGCACAGATACGCAGTATTTT.

The chain uses TRBV7-9 and TRBJ1-1; the match to TRBD1 covers 8 bases. The CDR3 loop spans 15 amino acids. CDR1 is SEHNR and CDR2 is FQNEAQ in the germline V gene (reference sequence). V was clipped by 1 base and J by 8 bases; unmatched bases: 9. The CDR3 coding sequence is TGTGCCAGCAGCTTAGTGGGACAGGTATTGTCGGAAGCTTTCTTT. The encoded protein is CASSLVGQVLSEAFF. The variable domain in full, completed from reference TRBV7-9 and TRBJ1-1, reads DTGVSQNPRHKITKRGQNVTFRCDPISEHNRLYWYRQTLGQGPEFLTYFQNEAQLEKSRLLSDRFSAERPKGSFSTLEIQRTEQGDSAMYLCASSLVGQVLSEAFFGQGTRLTVV.

The chain couples TRBV7-9 to TRBJ2-2; D might be TRBD1 (5 bases). The germline gives CDR1 SEHNR, CDR2 FQNEAQ (reference sequence). The CDR3 covers 14 residues. Trimming shortened V by 5 bases and J by 3 bases, and 10 bases separated the two germline ends. The CDR3 loop reads CASSTDSHTGELFF. In DNA form, the CDR3 reads TGTGCCAGCAGCACCGACAGTCACACCGGGGAGCTGTTTTTT.

This chain joins TRBV7-9 and TRBJ1-4, with D uncertain. The V end lost 4 bases, the J end lost 7 bases, and 16 bases lay between the germline ends. CDR1 SEHNR and CDR2 FQNEAQ come from the germline V gene (reference sequence). This CDR3 comprises 15 residues. The CDR3 DNA reads as TGTGCCAGCAGCTCACCGGCCCAATCGGGTGAAAAACTGTTTTTT. Residues: CASSSPAQSGEKLFF.

This chain uses TRBV18 with TRBJ2-7; 7 bases are a match to TRBD2. Germline assignment: CDR1 KGHSH and CDR2 LQKENI. The V gene end was trimmed by 4 bases and the J gene end by 6 bases; junction bases not matched to a gene: 21. The CDR3 covers 18 residues. CDR3 sequence reads: CASSLNRGEGRTYGEQYF. The CDR3 DNA is TGTGCCAGCTCACTCAACCGAGGGGAGGGAAGGACTTACGGCGAGCAGTACTTC.

This clone was found a few times. The J gene is TRBJ1-5, the V gene TRBV28, with D unclear. The germline V gene encodes CDR1 MDHEN and CDR2 SYDVKM. There are 14 residues in the CDR3. V shed 4 bases and J shed 4 bases, with 11 bases lying between them. The CDR3: CASSSGFRNQPQHF. The CDR3 nucleotides are TGTGCCAGCAGTTCGGGGTTTAGAAATCAGCCCCAGCATTTT.

The chain has TRBV5-1 and TRBJ1-2, with D hard to call. The CDR3 covers 13 residues. V was pared by 6 bases and J by 0 bases, with 9 bases between. Germline values: CDR1 SGHRS, CDR2 YFSETQ. CDR3 protein: CASTRASNYGYTF. CDR3 sequence (DNA): TGCGCCAGCACCCGGGCCTCTAACTATGGCTACACCTTC.

This chain joins TRBV18 and TRBJ2-5, with D hard to call. V lost 1 base and J 2 bases, leaving 5 bases between the germline ends. Germline V CDR1 and CDR2: KGHSH, LQKENI. This CDR3 has 13 residues. As DNA, the CDR3 is TGTGCCAGCTCACCACTGGCACAAGAGACCCAGTACTTC. This codes for CASSPLAQETQYF.

The chain is built from TRBV5-1 and TRBJ1-4; TRBD1 agrees at 9 bases. The germline gives CDR1 SGHRS, CDR2 YFSETQ. The CDR3 runs 14 residues. The V and J ends lost 0 bases and 7 bases, in that order; junction bases with no gene match: 1. For the CDR3, the DNA is TGCGCCAGCAGCTTGGGGGACAGGGTTGAAAAACTGTTTTTT. Protein product: CASSLGDRVEKLFF.

The V gene is TRBV6-5, the J gene TRBJ2-7; TRBD2 matches 7 bases. Germline CDR1 and CDR2: MNHEY and SVGAGI. The CDR3 totals 12 residues. Trimming at V came to 6 bases and at J to 4 bases, leaving 3 bases not matched to a gene. In DNA, the CDR3 is TGTGCCAGCAGAAGTAGCGGGTACGAGCAGTACTTC. The encoded protein is CASRSSGYEQYF.

The chain joins TRBV5-1 to TRBJ2-3; 11 bases align to TRBD2. Trimming cost V 2 bases and J 4 bases; bases outside gene matches: 3. Germline lookup yields CDR1 SGHRS and CDR2 YFSETQ. This CDR3 spans 15 amino acids. The DNA for the CDR3 is TGCGCCAGCAGCTTTAGCGGGGGGGCCGCAGATACGCAGTATTTT. Translation: CASSFSGGAADTQYF.

The chain joins TRBV4-1 to TRBJ2-1; 12 positions match TRBD2. Germline V gives CDR1 MGHRA, CDR2 YSYEKL. The V and J ends lost 4 bases and 4 bases, in that order; junction bases with no gene match: 2. The CDR3 extends over 15 amino acids. CDR3 loop: CASSRGLAGYNEQFF. The CDR3 DNA sequence: TGCGCCAGCAGCCGAGGACTAGCGGGGTACAATGAGCAGTTCTTC.

The rearrangement links TRBV10-1 to TRBJ2-3, with TRBD1 as a possible D gene (5 bases). Germline V gives CDR1 WNHNN, CDR2 SYGVQD (reference sequence). The CDR3 spans 13 residues. Trimming left V 7 bases short and J 1 base short, with 9 bases between. This CDR3 reads CASTRERTDTQYF. Written as DNA, the CDR3 is TGCGCCAGCACCAGGGAACGCACAGATACGCAGTATTTT.

V usage is TRBV6-6 and J usage is TRBJ1-4; no reliable D call. Germline values: CDR1 MNHNY, CDR2 SVGAGI (reference sequence). With 0 bases removed from V and 4 bases from J, the gap between germline ends came to 9 bases. This CDR3 is 15 amino acids long. CDR3 sequence (DNA): TGTGCCAGCAGTTACTCACGCCTGAATAATGAAAAACTGTTTTTT. Protein sequence: CASSYSRLNNEKLFF.